These T cell receptor beta chains were read from a single sample in a study of blood T cell repertoires in COVID-19. This table comes from immunoSEQ multiplex PCR, and its TCRdb copy is limited to in-frame clones, with some not included. This table holds 150,000 to 200,000 clones, 70% to 90% found once. The sequenced material came from peripheral blood. These receptors were collected from a woman aged 55-69 years with COVID-19, enrolled during active disease. CDR3s include the opening cysteine and the closing phenylalanine or tryptophan. The D gene is left open where the match is weak. Not all rows give a size; the values are once, few, many and, for expanded clones, a class.

j_gene: TRBJ2-1; d_gene: TRBD2; v_gene: TRBV6-5; len: 14; abundance: -; CDR3nt: TGTGCCAACCCTACTAGCGGCCGTAACAATGAGCAGTTCTTC; CDR3aa: CANPTSGRNNEQFF
j_gene: TRBJ1-1; d_gene: -; v_gene: TRBV5-1; len: 14; abundance: -; CDR3nt: TGCGCCAGCAGCTTGGTGACGGAGATTGCTGAAGCTTTCTTT; CDR3aa: CASSLVTEIAEAFF
j_gene: TRBJ1-1; d_gene: -; v_gene: TRBV6-5; len: 15; abundance: few; CDR3nt: TGTGCCAGCAGTTACTCGTGGAGCTTCAGCACTGAAGCTTTCTTT; CDR3aa: CASSYSWSFSTEAFF
j_gene: TRBJ1-2; d_gene: TRBD1; v_gene: TRBV10-3; len: 14; abundance: -; CDR3nt: TGTGCCATCTCGGGGGACAGTTACGCCTATGGCTACACCTTC; CDR3aa: CAISGDSYAYGYTF
j_gene: TRBJ2-7; d_gene: -; v_gene: TRBV15; len: 13; abundance: -; CDR3nt: TGTGCCACCAGCTTTGGGACTTCCTACGAGCAGTACTTC; CDR3aa: CATSFGTSYEQYF
j_gene: TRBJ1-1; d_gene: -; v_gene: TRBV4-3; len: 15; abundance: -; CDR3nt: TGCGCCAGCAGCCAATTCAACAGAATGAACACTGAAGCTTTCTTT; CDR3aa: CASSQFNRMNTEAFF
j_gene: TRBJ1-6; d_gene: TRBD1; v_gene: TRBV19; len: 16; abundance: -; CDR3nt: TGTGCCAGTAGTCGGGACAGCCAGGTTGTAAATTCACCCCTCCACTTT; CDR3aa: CASSRDSQVVNSPLHF
j_gene: TRBJ1-1; d_gene: TRBD1; v_gene: TRBV9; len: 15; abundance: -; CDR3nt: TGTGCCAGCAGCGTAGTAAGGGGGCAAAGGACTGAAGCTTTCTTT; CDR3aa: CASSVVRGQRTEAFF
j_gene: TRBJ2-7; d_gene: TRBD2; v_gene: TRBV28; len: 17; abundance: -; CDR3nt: TGTGCCAGCAGTTCATGCTTTCGACTAGCGGACTCCTACGAGCAGTACTTC; CDR3aa: CASSSCFRLADSYEQYF
j_gene: TRBJ1-2; d_gene: -; v_gene: TRBV9; len: 13; abundance: -; CDR3nt: TGTGCCAGCAGCGTAGCAGCTAACTATGGCTACACCTTC; CDR3aa: CASSVAANYGYTF
j_gene: TRBJ2-1; d_gene: TRBD2; v_gene: TRBV19; len: 17; abundance: -; CDR3nt: TGTGCCAGTAGTTTAACTAGCGGGATCCCCTCATACAATGAGCAGTTCTTC; CDR3aa: CASSLTSGIPSYNEQFF
j_gene: TRBJ2-7; d_gene: TRBD1; v_gene: TRBV4-3; len: 16; abundance: -; CDR3nt: TGCGCCAGCAGCCAAGGTTCCGGGACAGGGGCCTACGAGCAGTACTTC; CDR3aa: CASSQGSGTGAYEQYF
j_gene: TRBJ1-2; d_gene: TRBD1; v_gene: TRBV16; len: 16; abundance: -; CDR3nt: TGTGCCAGCAGCCTTGAATGGACAGGGGGATCCGATGGCTACACCTTC; CDR3aa: CASSLEWTGGSDGYTF
j_gene: TRBJ1-2; d_gene: TRBD1; v_gene: TRBV5-6; len: 13; abundance: -; CDR3nt: TGTGCCAGCAGCTTGAAGGGGGCGCGTGGCTACACCTTC; CDR3aa: CASSLKGARGYTF
j_gene: TRBJ2-5; d_gene: TRBD1; v_gene: TRBV7-9; len: 15; abundance: -; CDR3nt: TGTGCCAGCAGCTTAGGAGGACAGGGGCAAGAGACCCAGTACTTC; CDR3aa: CASSLGGQGQETQYF
j_gene: TRBJ2-1; d_gene: -; v_gene: TRBV6-5; len: 13; abundance: -; CDR3nt: TGTGCGGCCACAGGGAGCTCCTACAATGAGCAGTTCTTC; CDR3aa: CAATGSSYNEQFF